These 30 T cell receptor beta chains were all obtained from the same sample, sequenced in a study of CD8+ T cells in alopecia areata. Following RNA extraction, reverse transcription yielded cDNA that acted as the sequencing template. Sequencing was performed with immunoSEQ multiplex PCR; in TCRdb, only in-frame clones are kept and a portion is missing. The data show a few hundred thousand clones, over 60% seen once. The sample's treatment: oral pan-JAK inhibitor, 5-10 mg twice daily. Specimen: CD4+ T cells sorted from blood, collected at approximately week 42, from a patient treated with tofacitinib. The origin of the receptors is a human donor with alopecia areata.

The chain employs TRBV30 and TRBJ2-7, with a tentative D call TRBD1 (6 bases). The CDR3 totals 13 residues. The germline V and J ends were trimmed by 6 bases and 3 bases, with 15 bases remaining between them. From germline, CDR1 is GTSNPN and CDR2 SVGIG (reference sequence). Here the CDR3 DNA reads TGTGCCTGTTCCCGGGACATTTTCTACGAGCAGTACTTC. It is translated as CACSRDIFYEQYF.

This sequence joins TRBV27 and TRBJ1-4; D possibly corresponds to TRBD1 (5 bases). V was clipped by 5 bases and J by 3 bases, with 10 bases between them. Germline V gives CDR1 MNHEY, CDR2 SMNVEV (reference sequence). CDR3 length: 14 amino acids. DNA for the CDR3: TGTGCCAGCAGTACCGGGACGGCTAATGAAAAACTGTTTTTT. It yields the protein CASSTGTANEKLFF.

In its sample, this clone was seen many times. This rearrangement joins TRBV7-6 to TRBJ2-3; D uncertain. Germline V gene lookup returns CDR1 SGHVS and CDR2 FNYEAQ. The germline V and J ends were trimmed by 4 bases and 2 bases, with 16 bases remaining between them. The CDR3 is 16 amino acids. CDR3 loop: CASSSRPSRSTDTQYF. The CDR3 DNA sequence: TGTGCCAGCAGCTCTAGGCCCAGCCGTTCCACAGATACGCAGTATTTT.

V gene TRBV4-1 combines with J gene TRBJ2-2; D is possibly TRBD1 (6 bases). V lost 5 bases to trimming and J lost 1 base, with 8 bases between them. The CDR3 loop spans 14 amino acids. The V gene's germline CDR1 is MGHRA and CDR2 YSYEKL. CDR3: CASSGQMNTGELFF. The CDR3 DNA follows: TGCGCCAGCAGCGGACAGATGAACACCGGGGAGCTGTTTTTT.

This clone was picked up a small number of times. This chain joins TRBV5-6 and TRBJ2-5; D perhaps matches TRBD2 (5 bases). Germline loops: CDR1 SGHDT, CDR2 YYEEEE. The V end lost 1 base, the J end lost 5 bases, and 6 bases lay between the germline ends. The CDR3 length is 12 residues. DNA for the CDR3: TGTGCCAGCAGCTTGTTAGCGGAGACCCAGTACTTC. It yields the protein CASSLLAETQYF.

This chain joins TRBV6-1 and TRBJ1-1; TRBD1 might be the D (5 bases). CDR1 is MNHNS, CDR2 SASEGT, per germline. CDR3 size: 13 residues. V was cut by 7 bases and J by 0 bases, with 9 bases left in between. The CDR3, as DNA: TGTGCCAGCACTGCGACAGTGAACACTGAAGCTTTCTTT. Translation: CASTATVNTEAFF.

The rearrangement joins TRBV6-5 to TRBJ2-7; 7 bases map to TRBD1. Per germline, CDR1 MNHEY and CDR2 SVGAGI. The CDR3 consists of 14 residues. With 7 bases clipped from V and 4 bases from J, the junction kept 10 bases outside the gene matches. The CDR3 DNA sequence: TGTGCCAGCAACGCAGGGGACAGACCTTACGAGCAGTACTTC. Translated, it gives CASNAGDRPYEQYF.

The genes are TRBV11-2 and TRBJ2-7; unclear D gene. Per the germline V gene, CDR1 is SGHAT and CDR2 is FQNNGV. The CDR3 has 14 amino acids. V lost 0 bases and J 3 bases, leaving 9 bases between the germline ends. The CDR3: CASSLDRQSYEQYF. In DNA, the CDR3 is TGTGCCAGCAGCTTAGATCGTCAGAGCTACGAGCAGTACTTC.

This chain joins TRBV14 and TRBJ2-5; 8 bases line up with TRBD1. CDR3 length: 17 residues. V trimming: 4 bases; J trimming: 3 bases; junction bases outside the gene matches: 13. Per the germline V gene, CDR1 is SGHDN and CDR2 is FVKESK. CDR3 amino acids: CASSLRQGMQSEETQYF. In DNA form, the CDR3 reads TGTGCCAGCAGCCTCCGACAGGGGATGCAGTCTGAAGAGACCCAGTACTTC.

The chain employs TRBV7-2 and TRBJ2-7, with unresolved D. Germline CDR1 reads SGHTA; CDR2 reads FQGNSA. Trimming pared 3 bases from V and 3 bases from J, leaving 9 bases between. The CDR3 extends over 13 amino acids. The CDR3 DNA follows: TGTGCCAGCAGCTTGGACCCATTCTACGAGCAGTACTTC. Its protein is CASSLDPFYEQYF.

This clone appeared a few times. The CDR3 nucleotides are TGTGCCTGGAGTACCGGACAGATTAGCAATCAGCCCCAGCATTTT. Protein product: CAWSTGQISNQPQHF. The V and J genes are TRBV30 and TRBJ1-5, with D tentatively TRBD1 (6 bases). This CDR3 has 15 amino acids. V lost 2 bases to trimming and J lost 0 bases, with 11 bases between them. From germline, CDR1 is GTSNPN and CDR2 SVGIG (reference sequence).

This rearrangement joins TRBV25-1 to TRBJ1-2; 8 nucleotides match TRBD1. V shed 6 bases and J 6 bases; nucleotides not matched to a gene: 9. This CDR3 contains 14 residues. Germline V gene data show CDR1 as MGHDK and CDR2 as SYGVNS. Here the CDR3 DNA reads TGTGCCAGCAGATCGACAGGGGAAGATCATGGCTACACCTTC. It yields the protein CASRSTGEDHGYTF.

The chain has TRBV19 and TRBJ1-2; TRBD1 might be the D (6 bases). The CDR3 covers 16 residues. Trimming removed 6 bases from V and 0 bases from J, with 17 bases in between. Germline assignment: CDR1 LNHDA and CDR2 SQIVND (reference sequence). The DNA of the CDR3 is TGTGCCAGTAGAGGAACAGGGTCGGGGGCTAACTATGGCTACACCTTC. Its protein product is CASRGTGSGANYGYTF.

This clone was seen only a few times. Other DNA sequences in this specimen translate into the identical CDR3. The rearrangement uses TRBV5-1 and TRBJ2-7; D not resolved. The V end lost 0 bases, the J end lost 4 bases, and 5 bases lay between the germline ends. This CDR3 spans 12 amino acids. The germline CDR1 and CDR2 sequences are SGHRS and YFSETQ. The CDR3 protein is CASSLDRYEQYF. CDR3 DNA sequence: TGCGCCAGCAGCTTGGATCGTTACGAGCAGTACTTC.

This clone was detected once. The chain has TRBV5-1 and TRBJ1-6; D might be TRBD1 (5 bases). The V gene lost 3 bases and the J gene lost 8 bases, with 15 bases spanning the gap. Germline assignment: CDR1 SGHRS and CDR2 YFSETQ. The CDR3 is 15 amino acids. CDR3 sequence (DNA): TGCGCCAGCAGCTATCTTTGGGGCGGAGATTCACCCCTCCACTTT. This sequence encodes CASSYLWGGDSPLHF.

This clone was seen many times. The rearrangement links TRBV12-5 to TRBJ2-1; possibly TRBD2 for D (5 bases). Trimming removed 0 bases from V and 0 bases from J, with 9 bases in between. Germline assignment: CDR1 LGHNT and CDR2 FRNRAP. This CDR3 is built from 16 residues. The DNA of the CDR3 is TGTGCTAGTGGTTTGGTATTGGGGAGCTCCTACAATGAGCAGTTCTTC. This codes for CASGLVLGSSYNEQFF. The whole variable domain, filled in from reference TRBV12-5 and TRBJ2-1, reads DARVTQTPRHKVTEMGQEVTMRCQPILGHNTVFWYRQTMMQGLELLAYFRNRAPLDDSGMPKDRFSAEMPDATLATLKIQPSEPRDSAVYFCASGLVLGSSYNEQFFGPGTRLTVL.

This rearrangement joins TRBV11-2 to TRBJ2-3, with D possibly being TRBD1 (5 bases). Trimming left V 5 bases short and J 10 bases short, with 13 bases between. Germline CDR1 and CDR2: SGHAT and FQNNGV. The CDR3 is 12 amino acids. CDR3 sequence: CASSARPGSQYF. CDR3 nucleotides: TGTGCCAGCAGCGCCCGCCCAGGGTCGCAGTATTTT.

This chain uses TRBV7-2 with TRBJ1-2; D is possibly TRBD1 (6 bases). The V and J ends lost 5 bases and 2 bases respectively, with 12 bases between them. Germline CDR1 SGHTA, CDR2 FQGNSA. The CDR3 runs 14 residues. This chain's CDR3 is CASSPWQGNYGYTF. CDR3 in DNA: TGTGCCAGCAGCCCCTGGCAGGGGAACTATGGCTACACCTTC.

The gene calls are TRBV19 and TRBJ1-2, with 7 bases aligning to TRBD1. Unmatched junction bases numbered 4, after V lost 4 bases and J lost 5 bases. CDR1 and CDR2 (germline): LNHDA, SQIVND (reference sequence). The CDR3 extends over 13 amino acids. CDR3 nucleotide sequence: TGTGCCAGTAGTACAGGGACAGCTTATGGCTACACCTTC. It translates to CASSTGTAYGYTF.

The chain couples TRBV28 to TRBJ1-2; D may be TRBD1 (6 bases). CDR1 is MDHEN, CDR2 SYDVKM, per germline. The CDR3 consists of 13 residues. The V end lost 8 bases, the J end lost 2 bases, and 12 bases lay between the germline ends. The CDR3 nucleotides are TGTGCCAGCCGAAGACAGGACAACTATGGCTACACCTTC. Amino acid sequence: CASRRQDNYGYTF.

V and J are TRBV5-1 and TRBJ1-1; weak D call: TRBD1 (5 bases). The CDR3 totals 16 residues. V was trimmed by 3 bases and J by 1 base, leaving 16 bases between them. Germline V gene sequence: CDR1 SGHRS, CDR2 YFSETQ. DNA for the CDR3: TGCGCCAGCAGCTCGGTACAGGTCACCCCGAACACTGAAGCTTTCTTT. This translates into CASSSVQVTPNTEAFF.

The rearrangement uses TRBV30 and TRBJ1-5; D gene ambiguous. The CDR3 has 16 residues. CDR1 is GTSNPN, CDR2 SVGIG, per germline (reference sequence). The V gene lost 0 bases and the J gene lost 3 bases, with 15 bases spanning the gap. CDR3 coding DNA: TGTGCCTGGAGTGTCCCTGGGAGCAGATCCAATCAGCCCCAGCATTTT. This gives the protein CAWSVPGSRSNQPQHF.

This clone was counted a few times. The chain joins TRBV5-1 to TRBJ2-3; D possibly uses TRBD1 or TRBD2 (5 bases each). The CDR3 is 14 residues long. V lost 1 base and J lost 2, with 8 bases in between. Looked up from germline, CDR1 is SGHRS and CDR2 is YFSETQ. CDR3 nucleotides: TGCGCCAGCAGCTTGATGGGGGACACAGATACGCAGTATTTT. It translates to CASSLMGDTDTQYF. Based on the CDR3 plus reference TRBV5-1 and TRBJ2-3, the full variable domain is KAGVTQTPRYLIKTRGQQVTLSCSPISGHRSVSWYQQTPGQGLQFLFEYFSETQRNKGNFPGRFSGRQFSNSRSEMNVSTLELGDSALYLCASSLMGDTDTQYFGPGTRLTVL.

The chain combines TRBV6-1 with TRBJ1-2, with D perhaps matching TRBD1 (6 bases). The ends were cut back, 1 base at V and 8 bases at J, with 14 bases in the middle. From germline, CDR1 is MNHNS and CDR2 SASEGT. The CDR3 contains 14 residues. Here the CDR3 DNA reads TGTGCCAGCAGTGAAGATTACAGGGTCTTCGGCTACACCTTC. Its translation is CASSEDYRVFGYTF.

The chain has TRBV30 and TRBJ1-6, with D unclear. Germline V gene lookup returns CDR1 GTSNPN and CDR2 SVGIG (reference sequence). There are 12 residues in the CDR3. V dropped 1 base and J dropped 9 bases, with 7 bases sitting between them. The CDR3 loop is CAWSDSGSPLHF. CDR3 nucleotide sequence: TGTGCCTGGAGTGACTCAGGTTCACCCCTCCACTTT.

There are a few counts of this clone. The gene calls are TRBV5-6 and TRBJ2-2; D may be TRBD1 (5 bases). CDR1 SGHDT and CDR2 YYEEEE come from the germline V gene. This CDR3 region has 16 residues. V gave up 4 bases and J gave up 4 bases, with 17 bases separating them. DNA for the CDR3: TGTGCCAGCAGCCACGTCAGGGATCGGGCCACCGGGGAGCTGTTTTTT. This translates into CASSHVRDRATGELFF.

V is TRBV7-2 and J is TRBJ2-2, with D perhaps given as TRBD1 or TRBD2 (6 bases each). Looked up from germline, CDR1 is SGHTA and CDR2 is FQGNSA. Trimming left V 5 bases short and J 5 bases short, with 15 bases between. This CDR3 is 15 amino acids long. The CDR3 spells CASSRPLGGTGELFF. CDR3 nucleotide sequence: TGTGCCAGCAGCCGTCCCCTAGGGGGGACCGGGGAGCTGTTTTTT.

The rearrangement uses TRBV5-4 and TRBJ2-7; D could derive from TRBD1 or TRBD2 (5 bases each). The CDR3 covers 14 residues. Germline values: CDR1 SGHNT, CDR2 YYREEE (reference sequence). The V gene lost 4 bases and the J gene lost 6 bases, with 17 bases spanning the gap. The CDR3 protein is CASSPGTRGGEQYF. CDR3 coding DNA: TGTGCCAGCAGCCCGGGGACGAGGGGTGGCGAGCAGTACTTC.

CDR3 protein: CASSQDPLAVQETQYF. CDR3 DNA: TGCGCCAGCAGCCAAGACCCCCTGGCGGTCCAAGAGACCCAGTACTTC. The chain uses TRBV4-3 and TRBJ2-5; no clear D gene. V lost 0 bases, J lost 1 base, and 12 bases lay in between. The CDR3 covers 16 residues. CDR1 and CDR2 from the germline V gene are LGHNA and YSLEER.

In its sample, this clone was seen a few times. The chain combines TRBV5-1 with TRBJ1-1, with 10 bases aligning to TRBD1. CDR3 size: 16 residues. CDR1 and CDR2 (germline): SGHRS, YFSETQ. V gave up 0 bases and J gave up 0 bases; unmatched junction bases: 2. The DNA for the CDR3 is TGCGCCAGCAGCTTGGAGACAGGGGGCTTGAACACTGAAGCTTTCTTT. Translated, it gives CASSLETGGLNTEAFF.